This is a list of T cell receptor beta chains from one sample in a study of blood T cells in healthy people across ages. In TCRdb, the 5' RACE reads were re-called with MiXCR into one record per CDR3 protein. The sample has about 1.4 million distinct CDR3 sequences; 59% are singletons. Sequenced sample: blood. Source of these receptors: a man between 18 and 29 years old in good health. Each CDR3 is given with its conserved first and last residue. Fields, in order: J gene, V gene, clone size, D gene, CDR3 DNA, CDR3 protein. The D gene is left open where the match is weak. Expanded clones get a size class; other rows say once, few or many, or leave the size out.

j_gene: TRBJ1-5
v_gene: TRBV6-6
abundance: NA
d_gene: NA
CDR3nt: TGTGCCAGCAGTTTGGTTACAGGGAGGGGTCAGCCCCAGCATTTT
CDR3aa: CASSLVTGRGQPQHF

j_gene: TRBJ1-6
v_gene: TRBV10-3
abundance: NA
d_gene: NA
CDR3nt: TGTGCCATCAGTGAGTTGGGGCCCCTACGCTCCTATAATTCACCCCTCCACTTT
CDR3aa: CAISELGPLRSYNSPLHF

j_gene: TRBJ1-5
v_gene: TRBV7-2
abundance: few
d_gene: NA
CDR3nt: TGTGCCAGCAGCCAAAAGAATCAGCCCCAGCATTTT
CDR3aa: CASSQKNQPQHF

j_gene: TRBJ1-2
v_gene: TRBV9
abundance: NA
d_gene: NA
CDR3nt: TGTGCCAGCAGCGTAGAGCGGAGCAGGGAGGGCTACACCTTC
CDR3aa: CASSVERSREGYTF

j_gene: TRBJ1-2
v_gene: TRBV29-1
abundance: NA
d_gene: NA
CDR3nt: TGCAGCGTTGGGGCCCGGGTCTATGGCTACACCTTC
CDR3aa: CSVGARVYGYTF

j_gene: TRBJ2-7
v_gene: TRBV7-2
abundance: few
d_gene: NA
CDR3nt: TGTGCCAGCAGCCCCCTCCGGACCGTATGGGACGAGCAGTACTTC
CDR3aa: CASSPLRTVWDEQYF

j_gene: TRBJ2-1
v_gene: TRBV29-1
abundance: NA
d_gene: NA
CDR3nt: TGCAGCGTTGATACGGGCCCCAATGAGCAGTTCTTC
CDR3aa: CSVDTGPNEQFF

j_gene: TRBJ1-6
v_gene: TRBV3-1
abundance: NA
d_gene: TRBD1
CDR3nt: TGTGCCAGCAGCCAAGGGGGGGGACAGGGAAGGAATTCACCCCTCCACTTT
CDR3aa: CASSQGGGQGRNSPLHF

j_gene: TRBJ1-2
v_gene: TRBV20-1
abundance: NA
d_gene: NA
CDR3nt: TGCAGTGCTAGAGAGCCGAGGGAAGACGGCTATGGCTACACATTC
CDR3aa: CSAREPREDGYGYTF

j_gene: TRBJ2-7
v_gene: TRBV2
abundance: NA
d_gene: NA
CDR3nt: TGTGCCAGCTATACCGGGACAACCTACGAGCAGTACTTC
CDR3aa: CASYTGTTYEQYF

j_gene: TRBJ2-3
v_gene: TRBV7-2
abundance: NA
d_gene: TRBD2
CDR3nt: TGTGCCAGCAGCTTAGGGGACGGGAGGCCGGCAGATACGCAGTATTTT
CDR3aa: CASSLGDGRPADTQYF

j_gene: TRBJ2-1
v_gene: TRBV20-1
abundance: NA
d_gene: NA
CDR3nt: TGCAGTGCTAGTTTGGGCGGGGATGAGCAGTTCTTC
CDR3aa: CSASLGGDEQFF

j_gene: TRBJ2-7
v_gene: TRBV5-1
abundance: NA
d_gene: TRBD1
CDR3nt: TGCGCCAGCAGCTCGAACAGGGGGAGCTCCTACGAGCAGTACTTC
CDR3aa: CASSSNRGSSYEQYF

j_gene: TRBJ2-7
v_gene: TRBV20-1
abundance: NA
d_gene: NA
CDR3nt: TGCAGTGCCCATAAACCGGGACAAGAGATGAGGTACGAGCAGTACTTC
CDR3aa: CSAHKPGQEMRYEQYF

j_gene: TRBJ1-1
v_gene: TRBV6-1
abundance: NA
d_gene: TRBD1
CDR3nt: TGTGCCAGCAGTGATACAGGGGGGGACACTGAAGCTTTCTTT
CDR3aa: CASSDTGGDTEAFF

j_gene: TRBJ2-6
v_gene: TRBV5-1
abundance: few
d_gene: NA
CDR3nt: TGCGCCAGCAGTCTGGAGGGTGGTGGGGCCAACGTCCTGACTTTC
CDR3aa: CASSLEGGGANVLTF

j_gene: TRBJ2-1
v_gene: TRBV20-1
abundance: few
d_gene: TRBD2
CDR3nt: TGCAGTGCCATCCTAAGCGGGAGGGCCAATGAGCAGTTCTTC
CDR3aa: CSAILSGRANEQFF

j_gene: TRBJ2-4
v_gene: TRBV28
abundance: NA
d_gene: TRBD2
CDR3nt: TGTGCCAGCAGTTTCCTCTCTCGGGGGGAAAGAAACATTCAGTACTTC
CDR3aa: CASSFLSRGERNIQYF

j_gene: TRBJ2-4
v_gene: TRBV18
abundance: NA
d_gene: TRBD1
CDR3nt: TGTGCCAGCTCATCAAAGGGGGCAACAGGATCAAACATTCAGTACTTC
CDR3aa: CASSSKGATGSNIQYF

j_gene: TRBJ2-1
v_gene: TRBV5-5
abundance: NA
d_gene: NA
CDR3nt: TGTGCCAGCAGCTCGGGGTGGGCCTCTAATGAGCAGTTCTTC
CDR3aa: CASSSGWASNEQFF

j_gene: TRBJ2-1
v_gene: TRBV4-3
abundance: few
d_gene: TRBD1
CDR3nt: TGCGCCAGCAGCCCGGACGGAACAGGGGGGAATGAGCAGTTCTTC
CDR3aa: CASSPDGTGGNEQFF

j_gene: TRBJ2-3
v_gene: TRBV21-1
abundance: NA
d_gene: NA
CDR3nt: TGTGCCAGCAGCAAAAAAGAAGAACAGGCCTGCTTCTATACTAGCACAGATACGCAGTATTTT
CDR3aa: CASSKKEEQACFYTSTDTQYF

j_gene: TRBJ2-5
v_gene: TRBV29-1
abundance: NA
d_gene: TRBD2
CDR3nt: TGCAGCGTATTAGGCACCTGGACTAGCGGGGATCACGCGACCCAGTACTTC
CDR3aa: CSVLGTWTSGDHATQYF

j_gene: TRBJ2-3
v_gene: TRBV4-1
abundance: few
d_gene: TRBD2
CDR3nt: TGCGCCAGCAGCCCAGGGACTAGCGGGGGGCAGGATACGCAGTATTTT
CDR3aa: CASSPGTSGGQDTQYF

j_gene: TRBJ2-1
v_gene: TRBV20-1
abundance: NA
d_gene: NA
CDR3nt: TGCAGTTTCCTAGCGTTACCCTACAATGAGCAGTTCTTC
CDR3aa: CSFLALPYNEQFF

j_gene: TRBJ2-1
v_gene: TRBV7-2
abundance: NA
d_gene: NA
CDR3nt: TGTGCCAGCAGCCTCCTCCTCTGGGGGCCGAATGAGCAGTTCTTC
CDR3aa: CASSLLLWGPNEQFF

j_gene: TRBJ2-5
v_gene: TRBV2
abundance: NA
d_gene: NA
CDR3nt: TGTGCCAGCAGTGTTGACAGGTCACAAGAGACCCAGTACTTC
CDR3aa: CASSVDRSQETQYF

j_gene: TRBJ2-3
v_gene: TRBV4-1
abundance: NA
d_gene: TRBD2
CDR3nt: TGCGCCAGCAGCCCAACGGGACTAGCGGGAGCAGGAGATACGCAGTATTTT
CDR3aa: CASSPTGLAGAGDTQYF

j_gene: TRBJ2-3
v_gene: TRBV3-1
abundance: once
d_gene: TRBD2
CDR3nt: TGTGCCAGCAGCCTTTCCAGCGGGATCGGGGGCACAGATACGCAGTATTTT
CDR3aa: CASSLSSGIGGTDTQYF

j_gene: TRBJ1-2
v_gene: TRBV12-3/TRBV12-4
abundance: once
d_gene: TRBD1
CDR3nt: TGTGCCAGCAGAGCAGGGGGGAACTATGGCTACACCTTC
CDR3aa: CASRAGGNYGYTF

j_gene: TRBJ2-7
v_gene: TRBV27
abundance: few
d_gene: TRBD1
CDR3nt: TGTGCCAGCAAGGGGACAGGGGACCACGAGCAGTACTTC
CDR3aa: CASKGTGDHEQYF

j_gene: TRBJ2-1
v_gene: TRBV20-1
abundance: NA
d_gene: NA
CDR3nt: TGCAGTGCTAGAGAGGGGGCCGGGTCCTACAATGAGCAGTTCTTC
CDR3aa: CSAREGAGSYNEQFF

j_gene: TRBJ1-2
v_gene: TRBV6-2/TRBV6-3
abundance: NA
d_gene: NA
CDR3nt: TGTGCCGGCAGTTACAGCTTACTGTCTCAGAATGGCTACACCTTC
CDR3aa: CAGSYSLLSQNGYTF

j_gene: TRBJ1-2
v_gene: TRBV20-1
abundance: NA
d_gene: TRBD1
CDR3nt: TGCAGTGCCCGAGCCATTGGACAGGGGGTTTTTAACTATGGCTACACCTTC
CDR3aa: CSARAIGQGVFNYGYTF

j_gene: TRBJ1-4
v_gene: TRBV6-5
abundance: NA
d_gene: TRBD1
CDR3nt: TGTGCCAGCAGAAGGACAGGGGAATCTACTAATGAAAAACTGTTTTTT
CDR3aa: CASRRTGESTNEKLFF

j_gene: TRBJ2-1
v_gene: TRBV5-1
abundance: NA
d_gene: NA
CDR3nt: TGCGCCAGCAGCTTGGAGTGGGGGCACTACGTTGAGCAGTTCTTC
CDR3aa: CASSLEWGHYVEQFF

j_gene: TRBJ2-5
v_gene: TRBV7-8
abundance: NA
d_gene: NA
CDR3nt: TGTGCCAGCAGCCTTCTCGAGGCTTACCAAGAGACCCAGTACTTC
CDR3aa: CASSLLEAYQETQYF

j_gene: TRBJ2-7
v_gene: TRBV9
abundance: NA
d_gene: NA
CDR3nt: TGTGCCAGCAGCGTAGGGGACAACACCTACGAGCAGTACTTC
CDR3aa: CASSVGDNTYEQYF

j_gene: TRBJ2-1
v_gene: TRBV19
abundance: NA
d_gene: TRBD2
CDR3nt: TGTGCCAGTAAAGGGACTAGCCTCAACCTCCACAATGAGCAGTTCTTC
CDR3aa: CASKGTSLNLHNEQFF

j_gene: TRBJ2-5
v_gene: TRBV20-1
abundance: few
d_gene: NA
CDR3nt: TGCAGTGCTTGGGACATCACCCAAGAGACCCAGTACTTC
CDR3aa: CSAWDITQETQYF

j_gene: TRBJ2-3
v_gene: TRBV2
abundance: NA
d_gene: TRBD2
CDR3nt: TGTGCCAGCGACGGGGGGACTAGCGGGGCCTCGTGGGATACGCAGTATTTT
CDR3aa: CASDGGTSGASWDTQYF

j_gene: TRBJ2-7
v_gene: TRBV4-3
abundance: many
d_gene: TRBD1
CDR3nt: TGTGCCAGCAGCCAAACCGGGACAGGAGGATACGAGCAGTACTTC
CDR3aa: CASSQTGTGGYEQYF

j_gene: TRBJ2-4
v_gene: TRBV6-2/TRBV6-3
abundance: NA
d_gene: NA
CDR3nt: TGTGCCAGCAGAGACGGGACAGCCGTTCGGGGGTTAGAGCAGTACTTC
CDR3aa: CASRDGTAVRGLEQYF

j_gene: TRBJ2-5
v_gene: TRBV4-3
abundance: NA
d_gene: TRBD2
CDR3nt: TGCGCCAGCAGCCAAGCGGGAGGCCCCGCCGGGACCCAGTACTTC
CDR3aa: CASSQAGGPAGTQYF

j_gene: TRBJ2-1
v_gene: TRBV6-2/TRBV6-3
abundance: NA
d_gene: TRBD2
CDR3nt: TGTGCCAGCAGTTACACGGGACTAGCCAACAATGAGCAGTTCTTC
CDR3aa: CASSYTGLANNEQFF

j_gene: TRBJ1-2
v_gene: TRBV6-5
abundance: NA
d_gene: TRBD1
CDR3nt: TGTGCCAGCAGTTACGACATAGGGGGACAGGGGGCACTCGGCTACACCTTC
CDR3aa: CASSYDIGGQGALGYTF

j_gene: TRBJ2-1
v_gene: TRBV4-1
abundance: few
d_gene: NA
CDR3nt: TGCGCCAGCAGCCAAGACCCCCCGGGTGAGCAGTTCTTC
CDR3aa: CASSQDPPGEQFF

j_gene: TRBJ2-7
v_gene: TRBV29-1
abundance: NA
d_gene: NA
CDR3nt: TGCAGCGTTGAAGGGGACGGCAGAGAGTCCTACGAGCAGTACTTC
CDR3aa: CSVEGDGRESYEQYF

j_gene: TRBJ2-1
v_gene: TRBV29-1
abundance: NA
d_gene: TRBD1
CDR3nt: TGCAGCGTCCCCGGGGACAGATTATACAATGAGCAGTTCTTC
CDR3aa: CSVPGDRLYNEQFF

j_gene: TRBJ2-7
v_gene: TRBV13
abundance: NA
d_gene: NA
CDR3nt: TGTGCCAGCAGCTTACTCGAGGGGGTTGGCCAGTACTTC
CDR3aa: CASSLLEGVGQYF

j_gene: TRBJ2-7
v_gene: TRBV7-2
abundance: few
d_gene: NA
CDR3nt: TGTGCCAGCAGCTTTGGGCCACAGGCCGCCGGGCACGAGCAGTACTTC
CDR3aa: CASSFGPQAAGHEQYF

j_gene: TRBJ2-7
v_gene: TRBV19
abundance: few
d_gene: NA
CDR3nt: TGTGCCAGTAGTATACGGCAAGAGGGGGGCTACGAGCAGTACTTC
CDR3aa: CASSIRQEGGYEQYF

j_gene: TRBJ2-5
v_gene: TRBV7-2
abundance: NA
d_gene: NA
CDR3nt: TGTGCCAGCAGCTATATCGTGGGAGGTGAAGAGACCCAGTACTTC
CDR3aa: CASSYIVGGEETQYF

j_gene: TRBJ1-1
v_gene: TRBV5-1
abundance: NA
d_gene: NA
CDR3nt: TGCGCCAGCAGCTTGGGCGATATAGGGAGGATCACTGAAGCTTTCTTT
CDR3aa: CASSLGDIGRITEAFF

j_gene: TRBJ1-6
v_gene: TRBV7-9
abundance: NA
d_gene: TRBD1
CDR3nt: TGTGCCAGCAGCGATACAGGGGGAAGCTCCTATAATTCACCCCTCCACTTT
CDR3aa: CASSDTGGSSYNSPLHF

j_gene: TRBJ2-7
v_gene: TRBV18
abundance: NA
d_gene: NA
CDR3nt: TGTGCCAGCTCACCAATGGGGGGCAAAAGGGACGAGCAGTACTTC
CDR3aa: CASSPMGGKRDEQYF

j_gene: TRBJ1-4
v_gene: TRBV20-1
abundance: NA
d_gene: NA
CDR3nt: TGCAGTGCTAGCCCCATCAATGAAAAACTGTTTTTT
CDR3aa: CSASPINEKLFF

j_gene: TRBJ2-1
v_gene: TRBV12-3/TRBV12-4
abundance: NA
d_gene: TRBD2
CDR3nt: TGTGCCAACAACAGCGGGGGGGCTTCCGAGCAGTTCTTC
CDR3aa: CANNSGGASEQFF

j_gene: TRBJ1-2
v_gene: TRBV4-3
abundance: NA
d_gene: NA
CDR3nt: TGCGCCAGCAGCCAAGAGCTGGGGGACTATGGCTACACCTTC
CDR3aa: CASSQELGDYGYTF

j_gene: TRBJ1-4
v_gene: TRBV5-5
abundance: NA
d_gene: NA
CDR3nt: TGTGCCAGCACCCGCGATCCGGGAAGTGATGAAAAACTGTTTTTT
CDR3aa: CASTRDPGSDEKLFF